The 20 T cell receptor beta chains reported below all come from one sample, sequenced in a study of T cells in Graves' hyperthyroidism and ophthalmopathy. The source material, RNA transcripts, was used to amplify TCR beta CDR3 regions. A first-round RT-PCR of the TCR CDR3 used the HTBI primer set. TCRdb re-called the multiplex PCR reads through MiXCR, storing one row per CDR3 protein. The data contain some 210,000 distinct CDR3 sequences, 17% of them singletons. Sequencing was performed on blood. All receptors derive from a man in his fifties with Graves' hyperthyroidism.

A few counts support this clonotype. This sequence joins TRBV7-9 and TRBJ2-5, with D unclear. Germline CDR1 is SEHNR and CDR2 is FQNEAQ (reference sequence). This CDR3 region has 17 residues. V was clipped by 1 base and J by 1 base, with 16 bases between them. The CDR3: CASSLVYGETFQETQYF. CDR3 DNA sequence: TGTGCCAGCAGCTTAGTGTATGGAGAGACCTTCCAAGAGACCCAGTACTTC.

This clonotype was detected many times. The CDR3 DNA reads TGTGCCAGCACGCGACAGGGGAGTGTTACTGAAGCTTTCTTT. Residues: CASTRQGSVTEAFF. V usage is TRBV2 and J usage is TRBJ1-1, with TRBD1 matching 8 bases. This CDR3 is 14 amino acids long. Germline CDR1 is SNHLY and CDR2 is FYNNEI. V shed 7 bases and J 5 bases; nucleotides not matched to a gene: 9.

This clonotype was counted many times. V usage is TRBV12-3 or TRBV12-4 and J usage is TRBJ2-7; 8 bases are a match to TRBD1. This CDR3 region has 14 residues. V gave up 4 bases and J gave up 2 bases; unmatched junction bases: 4. The CDR3 here is CASSYTGGTYEQYF. The CDR3, as DNA: TGTGCCAGCAGTTATACAGGGGGGACCTACGAGCAGTACTTC.

This clonotype has at least ten counts. The chain uses TRBV6-1 and TRBJ2-1, with TRBD2 as a possible D gene (5 bases). The CDR3 is made up of 15 amino acids. In germline, CDR1 is MNHNS, CDR2 SASEGT. With 6 bases removed from V and 3 bases from J, the gap between germline ends came to 15 bases. CDR3 amino acids: CASSPGITDYNEQFF. The CDR3 DNA sequence: TGTGCCAGCAGCCCGGGGATAACCGACTACAATGAGCAGTTCTTC.

Comment on this clonotype: This clone may be a read error of a much larger clone one base away. The J gene is TRBJ2-5, the V gene TRBV10-2; D not certain. CDR3 length equals 14 residues. From germline, CDR1 is WSHSY and CDR2 SAAADI. The CDR3 coding sequence is TGCGCCAGCCGCCTTCGTCCGTCACAAGAGATCCAGTACTTC. It specifies CASRLRPSQEIQYF.

This clonotype was recorded many times. The rearrangement joins TRBV7-2 to TRBJ2-3; 8 bases match TRBD2. The V segment lost 5 bases and the J segment 2 bases; nucleotides outside the gene matches: 9. CDR1 and CDR2 (germline): SGHTA, FQGNSA. The CDR3 is 16 amino acids. This CDR3 reads CASSHPLGLDTDTQYF. CDR3 bases: TGTGCCAGCAGCCATCCGTTGGGACTAGACACAGATACGCAGTATTTT.

This clonotype was counted many times. The chain couples TRBV6-5 to TRBJ2-7; 7 bases fit TRBD2. Trimming at V came to 2 bases and at J to 4 bases, leaving 5 bases not matched to a gene. The CDR3 totals 14 residues. Germline values: CDR1 MNHEY, CDR2 SVGAGI. The CDR3 coding sequence is TGTGCCAGCAGTTACGGCGGGAGAGGGTACGAGCAGTACTTC. Protein: CASSYGGRGYEQYF.

This clonotype was detected many times. The V call is TRBV11-3, the J call TRBJ2-1; 9 positions match TRBD1. Germline CDR1 is SGHNT and CDR2 is YENEEA. The V segment lost 1 base and the J segment 3 bases; nucleotides outside the gene matches: 7. The CDR3 is 17 amino acids. CDR3 in DNA: TGTGCCAGCAGCTTAGGGGCAGGGACAGGGATCTACAATGAGCAGTTCTTC. Encoded protein: CASSLGAGTGIYNEQFF.

Details on this clonotype: A read error is likely, as this CDR3 ends without the conserved phenylalanine or tryptophan. The V and J genes are TRBV11-2 and TRBJ1-3; D gene uncertain. The CDR3 has 15 residues. CDR1 is SGHAT and CDR2 is FQNNGV in the germline V gene. Trimming pared 0 bases from V and 0 bases from J, leaving 6 bases between. CDR3 sequence (DNA): TGTGCCAGCAGCTTAGATGTAGGCTCTGGAAACACCATATATCTT. It encodes CASSLDVGSGNTIYL.

The chain joins TRBV29-1 to TRBJ2-3; D is possibly TRBD2 (6 bases). V was shortened by 3 bases and J by 4 bases, with 17 bases between the two germline ends. The germline CDR1 and CDR2 sequences are SQVTM and ANQGSEA. The CDR3 loop spans 15 amino acids. CDR3: CSVEKGGARADTQYF. CDR3 DNA sequence: TGCAGCGTTGAGAAAGGCGGGGCGAGGGCAGATACGCAGTATTTT.

This clonotype was seen ten or more times. V gene TRBV20-1 combines with J gene TRBJ2-3; no clear D. The V end was cut by 4 bases, the J end by 1 base, with 12 bases between. The CDR3 length is 14 residues. Per germline, CDR1 DFQATT and CDR2 SNEGSKA (reference sequence). This chain's CDR3 is CSAKEFGGTDTQYF. The CDR3 DNA reads TGCAGTGCTAAGGAGTTCGGCGGCACAGATACGCAGTATTTT.

V is TRBV20-1 and J is TRBJ2-7; D gene unclear. The CDR3 has 12 residues. Trimming took off 5 bases at V and 2 bases at J, with 10 bases between the two ends. CDR1 and CDR2 (germline): DFQATT, SNEGSKA (reference sequence). CDR3 DNA sequence: TGCAGTGCTGTACTGCGCGCCTACGAGCAGTACTTC. Protein: CSAVLRAYEQYF.

There are many counts of this clonotype. The CDR3 spells CASSRDRNQPQHF. For the CDR3, the DNA is TGTGCCAGCAGCCGGGACAGAAATCAGCCCCAGCATTTT. The gene calls are TRBV11-2 and TRBJ1-5; 7 nucleotides match TRBD1. Germline V gene data show CDR1 as SGHAT and CDR2 as FQNNGV. V gave up 5 bases and J gave up 4 bases; unmatched junction bases: 2. The CDR3 runs to 13 residues.

On this clonotype itself: This may stem from a read error, because a much larger clone lies one nucleotide away. The CDR3 loop is CASSLRDRAYEQYF. CDR3 nucleotide sequence: TGTGCCAGCAGTCTTCGGGACAGGGCCTACGAGCAGTACTTC. This sequence joins TRBV28 and TRBJ2-7; 9 bases are a match to TRBD1. V shed 5 bases, J shed 2 bases, and the junction held 4 bases outside the gene matches. Germline V gives CDR1 MDHEN, CDR2 SYDVKM. The CDR3 contains 14 residues.

This clonotype was counted ten times or more. The chain uses TRBV12-3 or TRBV12-4 and TRBJ1-2; D might be TRBD1 (5 bases). Trimming removed 7 bases at V and 8 bases at J, with 17 bases between. The CDR3 covers 13 residues. The chain's CDR3 is CASNLGHGDGYTF. CDR3 DNA: TGTGCCAGCAACTTGGGCCACGGGGACGGCTACACCTTC.

The V and J genes are TRBV12-3 or TRBV12-4 and TRBJ2-3; TRBD1 matches at 7 bases. J lost 3 bases, V lost 5 bases, and 5 bases had no gene match. This CDR3 comprises 14 residues. CDR3 DNA: TGTGCCAGCAGTGAGTCGACAGGGACAGATACGCAGTATTTT. Translated: CASSESTGTDTQYF.

This clonotype was counted between two and nine times. V gene TRBV6-1 combines with J gene TRBJ2-1; TRBD2 agrees at 9 bases. Trimming cost V 6 bases and J 2 bases; bases outside gene matches: 5. Germline V gives CDR1 MNHNS, CDR2 SASEGT. This CDR3 contains 15 residues. The CDR3 DNA follows: TGTGCCAGCAGATTAAAGCGGGAGGCCTACAATGAGCAGTTCTTC. Its protein product is CASRLKREAYNEQFF.

This clonotype was counted only a few times. The chain recombines TRBV2 with TRBJ1-1, with D possibly matching TRBD1 (5 bases). Germline values: CDR1 SNHLY, CDR2 FYNNEI. The V end was cut by 2 bases, the J end by 7 bases, with 11 bases between. This CDR3 contains 13 residues. Here the CDR3 reads CASSEIGANEAFF. In nucleotides, the CDR3 is TGTGCCAGCAGTGAAATAGGGGCCAATGAAGCTTTCTTT. Full variable domain (remainder filled in from reference TRBV2 and TRBJ1-1): EPEVTQTPSHQVTQMGQEVILRCVPISNHLYFYWYRQILGQKVEFLVSFYNNEISEKSEIFDDQFSVERPDGSNFTLKIRSTKLEDSAMYFCASSEIGANEAFFGQGTRLTVV.

The chain has TRBV11-3 and TRBJ2-7; 10 positions match TRBD2. Germline V gives CDR1 SGHNT, CDR2 YENEEA. The CDR3 totals 14 residues. Trimming at V came to 3 bases and at J to 4 bases, leaving 3 bases not matched to a gene. CDR3 residues: CASSFASGRYEQYF. As DNA, the CDR3 is TGTGCCAGCAGCTTCGCTAGCGGGAGATACGAGCAGTACTTC.

A few counts support this clonotype. With a much larger clone just one base away, this may be a read error. The chain employs TRBV20-1 and TRBJ2-3; 7 nucleotides match TRBD2. Germline V lookup: CDR1 DFQATT, CDR2 SNEGSKA (reference sequence). The CDR3 runs to 14 residues. CDR3 coding DNA: TGCAGTGCTAGGAAAGCGACTAGCACAGATACGCGGTATTTT. Its protein is CSARKATSTDTRYF.